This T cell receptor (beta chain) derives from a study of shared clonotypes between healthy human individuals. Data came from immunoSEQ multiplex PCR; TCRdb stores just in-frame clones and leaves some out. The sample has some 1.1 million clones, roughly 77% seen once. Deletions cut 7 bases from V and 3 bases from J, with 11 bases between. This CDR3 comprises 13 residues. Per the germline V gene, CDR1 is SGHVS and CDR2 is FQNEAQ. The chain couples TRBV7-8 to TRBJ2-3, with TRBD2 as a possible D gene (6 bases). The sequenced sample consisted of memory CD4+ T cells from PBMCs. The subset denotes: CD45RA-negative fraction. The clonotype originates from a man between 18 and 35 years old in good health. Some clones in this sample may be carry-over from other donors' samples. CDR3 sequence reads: CASNVAGTDTQYF. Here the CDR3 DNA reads TGTGCCAGCAACGTGGCGGGAACAGATACGCAGTATTTT.